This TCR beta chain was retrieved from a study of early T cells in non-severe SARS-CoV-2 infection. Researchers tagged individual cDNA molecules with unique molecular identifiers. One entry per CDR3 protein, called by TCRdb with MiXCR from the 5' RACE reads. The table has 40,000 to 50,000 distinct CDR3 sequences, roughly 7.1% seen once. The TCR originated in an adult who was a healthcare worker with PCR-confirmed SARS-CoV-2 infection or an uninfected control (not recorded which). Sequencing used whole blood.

The CDR3 nucleotides are TGTGCCAGCAGTGAAGTGGGAGGGACAGGGAGGGTTAACACTGAAGCTTTCTTT. Protein sequence: CASSEVGGTGRVNTEAFF. This chain joins TRBV6-1 and TRBJ1-1; 9 nucleotides agree with TRBD1. V was pared by 1 base and J by 2 bases, with 11 bases of the junction left unmatched. Germline CDR1 reads MNHNS; CDR2 reads SASEGT. The CDR3 sequence is 18 residues long.